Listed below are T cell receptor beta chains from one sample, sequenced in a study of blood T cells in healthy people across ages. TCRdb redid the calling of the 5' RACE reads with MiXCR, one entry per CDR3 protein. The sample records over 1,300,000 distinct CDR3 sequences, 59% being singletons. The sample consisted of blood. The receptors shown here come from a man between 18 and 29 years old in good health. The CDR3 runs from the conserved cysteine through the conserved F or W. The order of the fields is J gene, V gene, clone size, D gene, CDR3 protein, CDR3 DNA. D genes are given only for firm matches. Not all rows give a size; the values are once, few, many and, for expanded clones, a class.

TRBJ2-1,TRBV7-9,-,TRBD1,CAGSPSQGALRNEQFF,TGTGCCGGCAGCCCGTCACAGGGGGCATTGAGGAATGAGCAGTTCTTC
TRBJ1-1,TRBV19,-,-,CASSMGSTEAFF,TGTGCCAGTAGTATGGGGAGCACTGAAGCTTTCTTT
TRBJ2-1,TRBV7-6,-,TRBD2,CASSLVTSAYGEQFF,TGTGCCAGCAGCTTAGTGACTAGCGCTTATGGTGAGCAGTTCTTC
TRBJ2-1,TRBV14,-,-,CASQGTFNEQFF,TGTGCCAGCCAAGGCACATTCAATGAGCAGTTCTTC
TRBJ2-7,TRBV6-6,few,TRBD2,CASNNGGWSYEQYF,TGTGCCAGCAACAACGGGGGGTGGTCCTACGAGCAGTACTTC
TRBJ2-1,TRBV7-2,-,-,CASSLGGTLLHNEQFF,TGTGCCAGCAGCTTAGGTGGCACTCTACTACACAATGAGCAGTTCTTC
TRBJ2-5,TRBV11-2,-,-,CASSLPYAGTPQYF,TGTGCCAGCAGCTTACCATACGCCGGGACCCCGCAGTACTTC
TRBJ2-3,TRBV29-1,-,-,CSVVFPLVSDTQYF,TGCAGCGTTGTGTTCCCCTTGGTATCAGATACGCAGTATTTT
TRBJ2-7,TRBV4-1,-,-,CASSQGTDRSYEQYF,TGCGCCAGCAGCCAAGGGACTGATCGCTCCTACGAGCAGTACTTC
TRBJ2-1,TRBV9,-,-,CASSVEIGSLRNEQFF,TGTGCCAGCAGCGTAGAGATTGGTAGTCTGCGGAATGAGCAGTTCTTC
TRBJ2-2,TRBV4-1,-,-,CASSQEGLPHTGELFF,TGCGCCAGCAGCCAAGAGGGCCTACCCCACACCGGGGAGCTGTTTTTT
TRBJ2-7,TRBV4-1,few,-,CASSRFVLYEQYF,TGCGCCAGCAGCCGTTTCGTCCTATACGAGCAGTACTTC
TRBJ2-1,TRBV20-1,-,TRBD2,CSARNLLAGDYNEQFF,TGCAGTGCTAGAAACTTACTAGCGGGGGATTACAATGAGCAGTTCTTC
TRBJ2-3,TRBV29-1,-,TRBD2,CSVKGRALDTQYF,TGCAGCGTTAAGGGGAGGGCCTTGGATACGCAGTATTTT
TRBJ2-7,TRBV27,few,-,CASSQGANYEQYF,TGTGCCAGCAGCCAGGGAGCCAACTACGAGCAGTACTTC
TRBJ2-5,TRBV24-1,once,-,CATSDPAAAEETQYF,TGTGCCACCAGTGACCCGGCTGCAGCTGAGGAGACCCAGTACTTC
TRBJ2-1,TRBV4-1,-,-,CASTPGEYSYNEQFF,TGCGCCAGCACTCCGGGAGAGTACTCCTACAATGAGCAGTTCTTC
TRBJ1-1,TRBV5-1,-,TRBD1,CASSPRQGEKAFF,TGCGCCAGCAGCCCCCGACAGGGGGAAAAAGCTTTCTTT
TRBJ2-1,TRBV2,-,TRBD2,CASGRTSIIHEQFF,TGTGCCAGCGGAAGGACTAGTATCATCCATGAGCAGTTCTTC
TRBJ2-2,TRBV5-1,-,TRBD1,CASSTSGGVGTGELFF,TGCGCCAGCAGCACCTCAGGGGGCGTCGGCACCGGGGAGCTGTTTTTT
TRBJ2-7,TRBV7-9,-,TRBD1,CASHSGTGSYEQYF,TGTGCCAGCCATTCCGGGACAGGTTCCTACGAGCAGTACTTC
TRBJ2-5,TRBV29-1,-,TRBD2,CSVELAGEETQYF,TGCAGCGTTGAATTAGCGGGAGAAGAGACCCAGTACTTC
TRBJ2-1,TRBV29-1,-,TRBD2,CSVSVAGLYNEQFF,TGCAGCGTTTCTGTAGCGGGCCTATACAATGAGCAGTTCTTC
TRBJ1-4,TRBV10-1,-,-,CASRSGSGHEKLFF,TGCGCCAGCAGATCCGGGTCGGGCCATGAAAAACTGTTTTTT
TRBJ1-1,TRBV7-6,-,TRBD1,CASSTEGDRPAMNTEAFF,TGTGCCAGCAGCACGGAGGGGGACAGGCCTGCGATGAACACTGAAGCTTTCTTT
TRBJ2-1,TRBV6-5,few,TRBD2,CASRPQSGGPEQFF,TGTGCCAGCAGGCCCCAAAGCGGGGGACCCGAGCAGTTCTTC
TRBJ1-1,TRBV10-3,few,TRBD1,CAISGGQGGTEAFF,TGTGCCATCAGTGGGGGACAGGGGGGCACTGAAGCTTTCTTT
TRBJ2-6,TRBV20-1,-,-,CSASSPSGANVLTF,TGCAGTGCTAGCTCCCCTTCTGGGGCCAACGTCCTGACTTTC